This T cell receptor beta chain was observed in a study of long-term antiretroviral therapy in people with HIV. About this clone: Its target is unknown.

CDR3 length: 17 amino acids. Per germline, CDR1 MGHRA and CDR2 YSYEKL. The germline V and J ends were trimmed by 6 bases and 0 bases, with 15 bases remaining between them. Study findings and constraints: Diversity remained lower than transplant donor controls, even though it increased after ART. Dominating the repertoire at all time points were the clones that expanded before ART.

The assay used was immunoSEQ (version v3.0), run at survey level. Clones were sequenced by immunoSEQ multiplex PCR, and TCRdb holds only the in-frame ones, with some missing. Of about 25,000 clones in the sample, approximately 88% were seen once. This specimen consisted of unsorted PBMCs, obtained around 4.2 years after starting antiretroviral therapy. The clonotype originates from a man aged 25 to 45 with HIV. The rearrangement uses TRBV4-1 and TRBJ2-6, with a possible D match to TRBD1 (6 bases). The CDR3 DNA follows: TGCGCCAGCAGGGAGACAGGATTTCCCTCTGGGGCCAACGTCCTGACTTTC. Translation: CASRETGFPSGANVLTF.